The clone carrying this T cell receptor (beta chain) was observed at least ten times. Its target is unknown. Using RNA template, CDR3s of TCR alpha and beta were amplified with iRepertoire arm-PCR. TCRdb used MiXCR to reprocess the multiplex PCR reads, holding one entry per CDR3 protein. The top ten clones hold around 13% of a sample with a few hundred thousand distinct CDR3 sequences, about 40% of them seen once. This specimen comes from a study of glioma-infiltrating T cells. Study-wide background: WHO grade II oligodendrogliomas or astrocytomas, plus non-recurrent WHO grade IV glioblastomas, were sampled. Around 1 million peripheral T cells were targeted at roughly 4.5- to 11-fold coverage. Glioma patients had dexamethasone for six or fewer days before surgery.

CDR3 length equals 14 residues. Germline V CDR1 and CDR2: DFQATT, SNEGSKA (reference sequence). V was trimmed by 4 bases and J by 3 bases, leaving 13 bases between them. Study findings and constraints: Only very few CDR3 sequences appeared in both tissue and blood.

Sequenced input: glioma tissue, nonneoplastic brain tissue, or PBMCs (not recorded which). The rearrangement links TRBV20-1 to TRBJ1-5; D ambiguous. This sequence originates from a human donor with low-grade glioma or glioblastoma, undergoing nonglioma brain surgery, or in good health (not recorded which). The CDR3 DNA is TGCAGTGCTACCCCCCGGGTCCACAATCAGCCCCAGCATTTT. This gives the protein CSATPRVHNQPQHF.